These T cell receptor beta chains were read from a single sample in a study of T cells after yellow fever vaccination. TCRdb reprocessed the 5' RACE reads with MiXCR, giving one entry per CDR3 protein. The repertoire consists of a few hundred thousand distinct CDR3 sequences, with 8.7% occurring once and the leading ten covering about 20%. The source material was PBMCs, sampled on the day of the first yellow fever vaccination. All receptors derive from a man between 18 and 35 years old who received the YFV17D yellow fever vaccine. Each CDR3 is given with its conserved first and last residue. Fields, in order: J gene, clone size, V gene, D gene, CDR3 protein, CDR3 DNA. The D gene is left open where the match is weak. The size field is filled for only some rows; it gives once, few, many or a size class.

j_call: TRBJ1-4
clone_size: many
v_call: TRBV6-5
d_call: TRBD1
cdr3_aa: CASSRDRTNEKLFF
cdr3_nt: TGTGCCAGCAGCCGGGACAGGACTAATGAAAAACTGTTTTTT

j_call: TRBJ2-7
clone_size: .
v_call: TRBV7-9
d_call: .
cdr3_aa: CASSPGGDPYEQYF
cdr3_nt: TGTGCCAGCAGCCCGGGTGGGGACCCCTACGAGCAGTACTTC

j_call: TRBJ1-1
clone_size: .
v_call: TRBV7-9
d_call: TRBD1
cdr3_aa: CASSWDSSAQEAFF
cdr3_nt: TGTGCCAGCAGCTGGGACAGTTCGGCTCAAGAAGCTTTCTTT

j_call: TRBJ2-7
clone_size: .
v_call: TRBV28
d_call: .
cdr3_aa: CASGDLYEQYF
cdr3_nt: TGTGCCAGCGGGGACCTCTACGAGCAGTACTTC

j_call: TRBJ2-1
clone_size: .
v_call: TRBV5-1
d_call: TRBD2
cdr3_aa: CASSPPASGGPDEQFF
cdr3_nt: TGCGCCAGCAGCCCCCCAGCTAGCGGGGGGCCGGATGAGCAGTTCTTC

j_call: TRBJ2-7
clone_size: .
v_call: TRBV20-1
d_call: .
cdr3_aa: CSARTDTEQYF
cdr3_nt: TGCAGTGCTAGGACAGATACCGAGCAGTACTTC

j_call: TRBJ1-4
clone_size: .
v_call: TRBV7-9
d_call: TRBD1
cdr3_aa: CASSLLAQGAEKLFF
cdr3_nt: TGTGCCAGCAGCTTGCTCGCCCAGGGGGCTGAAAAACTGTTTTTT

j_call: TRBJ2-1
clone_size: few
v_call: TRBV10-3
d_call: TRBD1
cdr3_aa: CAISAGIQGAPYNEQFF
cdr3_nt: TGTGCCATCAGTGCCGGCATACAGGGGGCGCCCTACAATGAGCAGTTCTTC

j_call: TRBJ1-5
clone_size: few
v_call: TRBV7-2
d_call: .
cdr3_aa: CASSQASTSNQPQHF
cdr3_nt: TGTGCCAGCAGCCAAGCGAGCACTAGCAATCAGCCCCAGCATTTT

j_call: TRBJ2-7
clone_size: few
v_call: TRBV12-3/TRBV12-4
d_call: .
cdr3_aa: CASSLDRRINF
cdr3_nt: TGTGCCAGCAGTTTAGACAGGAGAATAAACTTC

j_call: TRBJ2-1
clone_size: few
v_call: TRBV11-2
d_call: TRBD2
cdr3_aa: CASSSRTSGGSYEQFF
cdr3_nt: TGTGCCAGCAGCTCTAGGACTAGCGGGGGGTCCTATGAGCAGTTCTTC

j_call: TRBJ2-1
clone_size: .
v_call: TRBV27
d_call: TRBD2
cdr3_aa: CASSLPSGGFPYNEQFF
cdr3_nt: TGTGCCAGCAGTTTACCCAGCGGGGGGTTCCCTTACAATGAGCAGTTCTTC

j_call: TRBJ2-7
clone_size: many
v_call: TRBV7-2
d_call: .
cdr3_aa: CASSLVGAGSYEQYF
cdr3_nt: TGTGCCAGCAGCTTAGTGGGGGCAGGCTCCTACGAGCAGTACTTC

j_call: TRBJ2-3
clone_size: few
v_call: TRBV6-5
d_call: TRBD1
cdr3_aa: CASSPYRGTIADTQYF
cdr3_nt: TGTGCCAGCAGTCCTTACAGGGGAACTATAGCAGATACGCAGTATTTT

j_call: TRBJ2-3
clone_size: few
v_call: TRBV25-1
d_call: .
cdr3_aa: CASRDYLGTDTQYF
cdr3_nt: TGTGCCAGCAGGGACTATCTTGGCACAGATACGCAGTATTTT

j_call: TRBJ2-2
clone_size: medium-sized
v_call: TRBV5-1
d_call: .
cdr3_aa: CASSSPTNTGELFF
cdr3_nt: TGCGCCAGCAGCTCCCCCACAAACACCGGGGAGCTGTTTTTT

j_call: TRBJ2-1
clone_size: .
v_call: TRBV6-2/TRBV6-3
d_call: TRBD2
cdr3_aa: CASSYWAGGTYNEQFF
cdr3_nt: TGTGCCAGCAGTTACTGGGCGGGGGGAACCTACAATGAGCAGTTCTTC

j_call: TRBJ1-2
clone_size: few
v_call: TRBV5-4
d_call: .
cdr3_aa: CASSLEEQVPGGSF
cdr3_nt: TGTGCCAGCAGCTTGGAGGAACAGGTCCCCGGGGGGTCCTTC

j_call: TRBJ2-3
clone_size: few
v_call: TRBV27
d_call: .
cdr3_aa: CASNPGPTDTQYF
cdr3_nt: TGTGCCAGCAACCCCGGGCCCACAGATACGCAGTATTTT

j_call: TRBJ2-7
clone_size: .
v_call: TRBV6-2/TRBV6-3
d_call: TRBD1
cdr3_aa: CASMGQPSYEQYF
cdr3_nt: TGTGCCAGCATGGGACAGCCCTCCTACGAGCAGTACTTC

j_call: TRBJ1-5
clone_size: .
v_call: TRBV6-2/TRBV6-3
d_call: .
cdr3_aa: CATGAQPQHF
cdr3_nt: TGTGCCACAGGGGCTCAGCCCCAGCATTTT

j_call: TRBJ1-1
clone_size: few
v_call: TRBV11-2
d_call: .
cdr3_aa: CASSLMGRRKGTEAFF
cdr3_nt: TGTGCCAGCAGCTTGATGGGGCGCCGAAAAGGCACTGAAGCTTTCTTT

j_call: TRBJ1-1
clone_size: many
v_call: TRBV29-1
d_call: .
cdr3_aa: CSAMAGWAMNTEAFF
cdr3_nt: TGCAGCGCGATGGCGGGGTGGGCCATGAACACTGAAGCTTTCTTT

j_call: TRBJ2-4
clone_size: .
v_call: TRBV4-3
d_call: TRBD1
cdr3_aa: CASSPGQGTPLAKNIQYF
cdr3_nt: TGCGCCAGCAGCCCTGGACAGGGGACGCCTTTAGCCAAAAACATTCAGTACTTC

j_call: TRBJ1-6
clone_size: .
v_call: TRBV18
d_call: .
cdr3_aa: CASSPPGSGAWNSPLHF
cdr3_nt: TGTGCCAGCTCACCACCGGGGTCTGGGGCCTGGAATTCACCCCTCCACTTT

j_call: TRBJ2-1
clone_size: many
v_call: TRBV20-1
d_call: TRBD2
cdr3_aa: CSARDVGRLAGVYNEQFF
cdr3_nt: TGCAGTGCTAGAGATGTCGGGCGGCTAGCGGGGGTTTACAATGAGCAGTTCTTC

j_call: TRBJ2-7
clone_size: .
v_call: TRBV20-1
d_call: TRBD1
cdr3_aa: CSAYRRGPLGEQYF
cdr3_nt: TGCAGTGCTTATCGCAGGGGGCCCCTGGGCGAGCAGTACTTC

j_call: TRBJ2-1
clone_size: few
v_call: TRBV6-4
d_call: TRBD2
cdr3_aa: CASSDSSGGNNEQFF
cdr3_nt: TGTGCCAGCAGTGACTCAAGCGGGGGGAACAATGAGCAGTTCTTC

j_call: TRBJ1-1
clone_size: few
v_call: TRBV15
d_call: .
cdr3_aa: CATSRGGNTEAFF
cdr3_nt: TGTGCCACCAGCAGAGGCGGGAACACTGAAGCTTTCTTT